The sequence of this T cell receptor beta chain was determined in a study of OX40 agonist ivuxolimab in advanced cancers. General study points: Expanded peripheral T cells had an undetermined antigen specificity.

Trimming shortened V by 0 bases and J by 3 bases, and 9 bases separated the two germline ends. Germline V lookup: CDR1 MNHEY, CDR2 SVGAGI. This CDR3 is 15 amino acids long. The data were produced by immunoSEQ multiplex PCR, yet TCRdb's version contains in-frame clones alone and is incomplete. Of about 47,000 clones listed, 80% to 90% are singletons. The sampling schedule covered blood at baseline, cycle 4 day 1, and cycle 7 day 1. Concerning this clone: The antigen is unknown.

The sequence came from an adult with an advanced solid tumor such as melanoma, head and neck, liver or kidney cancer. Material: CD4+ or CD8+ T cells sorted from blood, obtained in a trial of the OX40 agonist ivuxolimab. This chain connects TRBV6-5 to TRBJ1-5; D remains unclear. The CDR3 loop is CASSYSDGDNQPQHF. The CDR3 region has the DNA TGTGCCAGCAGTTACTCGGACGGAGACAATCAGCCCCAGCATTTT.